The entry below gives a single T cell receptor beta chain sequence along with its context. The CDR3 is 17 residues long. The germline CDR1 and CDR2 sequences are LGHNA and YNFKEQ. J gave up 5 bases and V 4 bases, and 11 bases lay outside the gene matches. Only in-frame clones appear in the TCRdb table, and some are missing; sequencing was by immunoSEQ multiplex PCR. The sample lists about 690,000 clones; 90% were seen once. This sample is drawn from a study of shared clonotypes between healthy human individuals. The rearrangement links TRBV4-2 to TRBJ2-1, with 10 bases fitting TRBD2. The material sequenced was memory CD8+ T cells from PBMCs. Subset meaning: CD45RO+ cells pooled with CCR7-negative TemRA cells. The clonotype originates from a man aged 18-30 years in good health. Some clones in this sample may be carry-over from other donors' samples. The CDR3 is CASSPRAGLAFDNEQFF. CDR3 bases: TGTGCCAGCAGCCCTAGGGCGGGACTAGCGTTCGACAATGAGCAGTTCTTC.